The rows below give T cell receptor beta chains drawn from one sample of a study of blood T cell repertoires in COVID-19. This table comes from immunoSEQ multiplex PCR, and its TCRdb copy is limited to in-frame clones, with some not included. Found here are some 70,000 clones, about 87% of them singletons; the top ten hold roughly 8.5%. Sequenced input: peripheral blood. Receptors originate from a man between 50 and 59 years old with active COVID-19. Both conserved end residues are part of each CDR3. D genes are given only for firm matches.

D gene	V gene	J gene	CDR3 protein
TRBD1	TRBV2	TRBJ2-1	CASSSQGGVFYNEQFF
-	TRBV5-4	TRBJ2-2	CASSLKTGEGGELFF
-	TRBV5-6	TRBJ1-6	CASSQLQVFNSPLHF
TRBD2	TRBV10-3	TRBJ2-3	CAPTTSGESTDTQYF
-	TRBV7-6	TRBJ2-2	CASSLVAVTPSPGELFF
TRBD1	TRBV28	TRBJ1-4	CASSPDRASNEKLFF
TRBD1	TRBV19	TRBJ1-1	CASSPRQGPNTEAFF
-	TRBV29-1	TRBJ2-4	CSVVGQSVAKNIQYF
TRBD1	TRBV4-3	TRBJ1-2	CASSQYGQGTGYTF
TRBD1	TRBV28	TRBJ2-2	CASIDRQGQGATGELFF
TRBD2	TRBV7-3	TRBJ2-3	CASSSGLADRTQYF
TRBD1	TRBV20-1	TRBJ2-7	CSASNRGEEQYF
-	TRBV7-2	TRBJ2-3	CATQRSRDTQYF
-	TRBV15	TRBJ1-4	CATSRVGLEEKLFF
TRBD1	TRBV2	TRBJ1-5	CASSEWRGDREGQPQHF
TRBD1	TRBV7-2	TRBJ2-7	CASSFWDRVYEQYF
TRBD2	TRBV5-1	TRBJ2-5	CASSKTGTRGETQYF
-	TRBV5-8	TRBJ1-4	CASSRWSATNEKLFF
-	TRBV2	TRBJ2-5	CASSAGVHAETQYF
TRBD1	TRBV28	TRBJ1-1	CASSYTGVNTEAFF
-	TRBV2	TRBJ2-6	CASIRVPTGGANVLTF
-	TRBV7-3	TRBJ2-6	CASSLRQGGNSGANVLTF
-	TRBV30	TRBJ2-7	CAWSVGRTSYEQYF
-	TRBV30	TRBJ1-5	CAWGGGDLLGQPQHF
-	TRBV5-5	TRBJ1-2	CASSFRDTLTNYGYTF
TRBD1	TRBV24-1	TRBJ2-2	CATSDHGTGGRGELFF
-	TRBV21-1	TRBJ1-2	CASSPKRGPYGYTF
-	TRBV27	TRBJ2-7	CASSWGVQGHEQYF
-	TRBV28	TRBJ2-5	CASITQLRGETQYF
-	TRBV30	TRBJ2-3	CAWASSDTQYF
-	TRBV14	TRBJ1-2	CASSQRQVGHGYTF
TRBD1	TRBV29-1	TRBJ1-1	CSVSPGTGNTEAFF
-	TRBV21-1	TRBJ2-1	CASIKWAGPYNEQFF
-	TRBV6-5	TRBJ1-2	CASSYAGANYGYTF
TRBD1	TRBV28	TRBJ1-6	CASSLGQKNSPLHF
-	TRBV29-1	TRBJ2-7	CSVEDGRGSYEQYF
-	TRBV19	TRBJ1-3	CASNRKHTSGNTIYF
-	TRBV2	TRBJ2-7	CASSGEYEQYF
TRBD2	TRBV5-5	TRBJ2-7	CASSLGAGGGAEQYF
-	TRBV13	TRBJ1-2	CASSPRDGREGYGYTF
-	TRBV3-1/TRBV3-2	TRBJ1-6	CASSCRQVSNSPLHF
TRBD1	TRBV18	TRBJ1-2	CASSLAGGGAYGYTF
-	TRBV19	TRBJ2-7	CASSAQQGTYEQYF
TRBD2	TRBV9	TRBJ2-3	CASSPRTSGIDTQYF
TRBD2	TRBV7-2	TRBJ2-7	CASSPSASGAYEQYF